This entry features one T cell receptor beta chain sequence. These data originate in a study of control samples from healthy donors and cancer patients. Germline assignment: CDR1 SGHTA and CDR2 FQGNSA. The CDR3 covers 13 residues. With 8 bases removed from V and 2 bases from J, the gap between germline ends came to 7 bases. Profiling relied on immunoSEQ multiplex PCR, and the TCRdb table lists in-frame clones only, not all of them. The data contain roughly 190,000 clones, 90% to 95% of them singletons. The V and J genes are TRBV7-2 and TRBJ1-6; TRBD1 might be the D (5 bases). The TCR originated in a woman aged 30 to 39 in good health. The sequenced sample consisted of blood. This chain's CDR3 is CASRTPYNSPLHF. In DNA form, the CDR3 reads TGTGCCAGCCGGACACCCTATAATTCACCCCTCCACTTT. The full variable domain, with the rest looked up from reference TRBV7-2 and TRBJ1-6, is GAGVSQSPSNKVTEKGKDVELRCDPISGHTALYWYRQSLGQGLEFLIYFQGNSAPDKSGLPSDRFSAERTGGSVSTLTIQRTQQEDSAVYLCASRTPYNSPLHFGNGTRLTVT.